What follows describes a single T cell receptor (beta chain). Its specificity is not known. The data were obtained in a study of OX40 agonist ivuxolimab in advanced cancers. Background on the study: The dose of intravenous ivuxolimab that patients received every 2 weeks ranged from 0.01 to 10 mg/kg. People in dose escalation had one of these cancers: hepatocellular carcinoma, melanoma, renal cell or head and neck cancer. Participants averaged approximately 65 years of age (range about 23 to 80) and were roughly 80% male.

Looked up from germline, CDR1 is SGHNT and CDR2 is YYREEE (reference sequence). Trimming at V came to 1 base and at J to 3 bases, leaving 7 bases not matched to a gene. The CDR3 contains 17 residues. Study conclusions and caveats: At 0.1 to 3.0 mg/kg and by week 6, clonal expansion occurred in CD4+ and CD8+ blood T cells.

The data were produced by immunoSEQ multiplex PCR, yet TCRdb's version contains in-frame clones alone and is incomplete. The sample has just over 70,000 clones, around 84% seen once. This chain uses TRBV5-4 with TRBJ2-3, with 11 bases fitting TRBD2. This TCR was sampled from an adult with an advanced solid tumor such as melanoma, head and neck, liver or kidney cancer. The specimen was CD4+ or CD8+ T cells sorted from blood, collected in a trial of the OX40 agonist ivuxolimab. CDR3 coding DNA: TGTGCCAGCAGCTTGAGGGTAGCGGGAGGGCGGACAGATACGCAGTATTTT. Amino acids: CASSLRVAGGRTDTQYF.